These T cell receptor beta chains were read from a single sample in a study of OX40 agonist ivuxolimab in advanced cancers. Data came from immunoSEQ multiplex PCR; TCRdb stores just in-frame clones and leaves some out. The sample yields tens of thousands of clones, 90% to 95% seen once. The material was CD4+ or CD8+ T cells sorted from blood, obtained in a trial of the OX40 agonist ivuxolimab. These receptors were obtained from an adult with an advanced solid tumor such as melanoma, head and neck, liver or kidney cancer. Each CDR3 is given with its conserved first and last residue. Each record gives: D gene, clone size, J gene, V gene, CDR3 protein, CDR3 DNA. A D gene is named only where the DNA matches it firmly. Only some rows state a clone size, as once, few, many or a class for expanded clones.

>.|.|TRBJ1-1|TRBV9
CASSPGEGRTEAFF
TGTGCCAGCAGCCCTGGTGAAGGGCGGACTGAAGCTTTCTTT
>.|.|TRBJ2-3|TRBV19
CASSIQGDTDTQYF
TGTGCCAGTAGTATCCAGGGTGACACAGATACGCAGTATTTT
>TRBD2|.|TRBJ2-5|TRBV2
CASRGGQDGTSGPLDQETQYF
TGTGCCAGCAGGGGGGGACAGGACGGGACTAGCGGGCCACTGGACCAAGAGACCCAGTACTTC
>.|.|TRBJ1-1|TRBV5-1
CASSSAGGRNTEAFF
TGCGCCAGCAGCTCCGCGGGGGGGAGGAACACTGAAGCTTTCTTT
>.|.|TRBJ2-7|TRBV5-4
CASSLTGYEQHF
TGTGCCAGCAGCTTAACAGGTTACGAGCAGCACTTC
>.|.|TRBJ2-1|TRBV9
CASSVGGDSYNEQFF
TGTGCCAGCAGCGTAGGGGGGGACTCCTACAATGAGCAGTTCTTC
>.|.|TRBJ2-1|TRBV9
CASSPLSSYNEQFF
TGTGCCAGCAGCCCACTGAGCTCCTACAATGAGCAGTTCTTC
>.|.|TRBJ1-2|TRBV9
CASSMPGTGQWYGYTF
TGTGCCAGCAGCATGCCCGGTACAGGGCAGTGGTATGGCTACACCTTC
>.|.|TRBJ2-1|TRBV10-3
CAILKMRGSGYDNEQFF
TGTGCCATCTTGAAGATGAGGGGGTCGGGGTACGACAATGAGCAGTTCTTC
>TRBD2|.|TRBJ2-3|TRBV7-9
CASSPSLTSSGGTDTQYF
TGTGCCAGCAGCCCCTCGCTTACTTCCAGCGGGGGCACAGATACGCAGTATTTT
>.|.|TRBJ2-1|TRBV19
CASSIFGGTYNEQFF
TGTGCCAGTAGTATCTTTGGGGGGACCTACAATGAGCAGTTCTTC
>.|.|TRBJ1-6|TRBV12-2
CASRLRGEHNSPLHF
TGTGCAAGTCGCCTAAGGGGCGAGCATAATTCACCCCTCCACTTT
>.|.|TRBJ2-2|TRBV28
CASSFFRHTGELFF
TGTGCCAGCAGTTTCTTCAGACACACCGGGGAGCTGTTTTTT
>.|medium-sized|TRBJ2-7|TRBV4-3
CASSQEAGTPSYEQYF
TGCGCCAGCAGCCAAGAAGCCGGGACACCCTCCTACGAGCAGTACTTC
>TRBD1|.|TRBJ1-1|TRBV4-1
CASSQDPGQVNTEAFF
TGCGCCAGCAGCCAAGATCCGGGACAGGTGAACACTGAAGCTTTCTTT
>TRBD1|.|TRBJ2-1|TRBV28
CASSLGTDSTFGEQFF
TGTGCCAGCAGTTTGGGGACAGACTCCACCTTCGGGGAGCAGTTCTTC
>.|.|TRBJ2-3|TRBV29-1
CSVEEETQYF
TGCAGCGTTGAAGAGGAAACGCAGTATTTT
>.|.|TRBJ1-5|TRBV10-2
CASSESLHSSQPQHF
TGCGCCAGCAGTGAGAGTTTACATTCGTCTCAGCCCCAGCATTTT
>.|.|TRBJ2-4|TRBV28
CASSSPGSGNIQYF
TGTGCCAGCAGTTCTCCGGGGAGCGGGAACATTCAGTACTTC
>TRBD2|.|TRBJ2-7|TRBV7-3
CASSLGGAGALDEQYF
TGTGCCAGCAGCTTAGGCGGGGCGGGAGCCCTGGACGAGCAGTACTTC
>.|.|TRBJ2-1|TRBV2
CASSDPQGGNEQFF
TGTGCCAGCAGTGATCCCCAGGGCGGCAATGAGCAGTTCTTC
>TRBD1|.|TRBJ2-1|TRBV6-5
CASSYLTGGNEQFF
TGTGCCAGCAGTTACTTGACAGGGGGCAATGAGCAGTTCTTC
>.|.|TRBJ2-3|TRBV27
CASSPTLGSPPDTQYF
TGTGCCAGCAGTCCCACGTTGGGTTCCCCCCCAGATACGCAGTATTTT
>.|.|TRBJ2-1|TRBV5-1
CASSYSNEQFF
TGCGCCAGCAGCTACAGTAATGAGCAGTTCTTC
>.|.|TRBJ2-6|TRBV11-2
CASSLAGALSGANVLTF
TGTGCCAGCAGCTTAGCAGGGGCCCTCTCTGGGGCCAACGTCCTGACTTTC
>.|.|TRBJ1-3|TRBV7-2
CASSQPTGLRGNTIYF
TGTGCCAGCAGCCAACCGACGGGGCTCCGTGGAAACACCATATATTTT
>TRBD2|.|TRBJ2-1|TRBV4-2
CASSQERERESVNEQFF
TGTGCCAGCAGCCAAGAACGGGAGCGGGAGTCGGTAAATGAGCAGTTCTTC
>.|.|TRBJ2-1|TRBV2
CASIVVSPTNEQFF
TGTGCCAGCATAGTCGTATCTCCCACCAATGAGCAGTTCTTC
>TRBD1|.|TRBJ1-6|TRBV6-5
CASTHDRVGNSPLHF
TGTGCCAGCACCCACGACAGGGTTGGTAATTCACCCCTCCACTTT
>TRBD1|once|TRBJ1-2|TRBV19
CASSSLTGYPANYGYTF
TGTGCCAGTAGTTCGTTGACAGGGTACCCAGCTAACTATGGCTACACCTTC
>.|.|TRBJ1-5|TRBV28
CASSLRGSNQPQHF
TGTGCCAGCAGTTTGAGGGGGAGCAATCAGCCCCAGCATTTT
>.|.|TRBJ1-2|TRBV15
CATSRDPDDHYGYTF
TGTGCCACCAGCAGAGATCCAGACGATCACTATGGCTACACCTTC
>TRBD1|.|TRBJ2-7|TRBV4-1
CASSQDGRQGAEEQYF
TGCGCCAGCAGCCAAGACGGTCGCCAGGGGGCGGAGGAGCAGTACTTC
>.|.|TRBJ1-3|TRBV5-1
CASSLDGSSGNTIYF
TGCGCCAGCAGCTTGGATGGCAGCTCTGGAAACACCATATATTTT
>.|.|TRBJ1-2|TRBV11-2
CASSLGTGYLNYGYTF
TGTGCCAGCAGCTTAGGGACTGGGTACCTTAACTATGGCTACACCTTC
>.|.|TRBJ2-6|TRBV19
CASRAGAGANVLTF
TGTGCCAGTAGAGCAGGGGCTGGGGCCAACGTCCTGACTTTC
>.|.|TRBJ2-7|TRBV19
CASSSGSYEQYF
TGTGCCAGTAGTTCGGGATCGTACGAGCAGTACTTC
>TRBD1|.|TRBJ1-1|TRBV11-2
CASSPDRGFPEAFF
TGTGCCAGCAGCCCGGACAGGGGGTTCCCTGAAGCTTTCTTT
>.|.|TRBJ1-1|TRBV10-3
CAISVGASNTEAFF
TGTGCCATCTCTGTAGGTGCCTCGAACACTGAAGCTTTCTTT
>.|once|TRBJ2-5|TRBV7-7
CASSPADGWETQYF
TGTGCTAGCAGCCCAGCGGACGGGTGGGAGACCCAGTACTTC
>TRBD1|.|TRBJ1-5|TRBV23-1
CASSQSRAPTGAYNQPQHF
TGCGCCAGCAGTCAATCTAGAGCCCCGACAGGGGCCTACAATCAGCCCCAGCATTTT
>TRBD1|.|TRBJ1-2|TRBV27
CASSLDRGLGYTF
TGTGCCAGCAGCCTCGACAGGGGGCTGGGCTACACCTTC
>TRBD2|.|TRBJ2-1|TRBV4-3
CASSQDRTSGTGEQFF
TGCGCCAGCAGCCAAGATCGGACTAGCGGCACTGGGGAGCAGTTCTTC
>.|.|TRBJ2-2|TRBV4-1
CASSQDQGTGELFF
TGCGCCAGCAGCCAAGACCAGGGTACCGGGGAGCTGTTTTTT
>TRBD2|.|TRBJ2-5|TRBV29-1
CSARRRLADRQETQYF
TGCAGCGCTCGACGGAGACTAGCGGACAGACAAGAGACCCAGTACTTC
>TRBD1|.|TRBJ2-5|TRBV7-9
CASSLDRGPETQYF
TGTGCCAGCAGCTTGGACAGGGGGCCAGAGACCCAGTACTTC
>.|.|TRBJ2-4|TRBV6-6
CASSEIGTAGENIQYF
TGTGCCAGCAGCGAGATCGGGACAGCGGGAGAAAACATTCAGTACTTC
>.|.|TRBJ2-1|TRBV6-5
CASSYSGGGLLNEQFF
TGTGCCAGCAGTTACTCAGGAGGGGGCCTCCTCAATGAGCAGTTCTTC
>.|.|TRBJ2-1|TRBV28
CASSPTIRLPVPYNEQFF
TGTGCCAGCAGTCCAACCATCCGCCTCCCGGTTCCCTACAATGAGCAGTTCTTC
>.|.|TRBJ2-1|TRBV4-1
CASSQIGRGDNEQFF
TGCGCCAGCAGCCAGATAGGGCGGGGAGACAATGAGCAGTTCTTC